The sequence of this T cell receptor (beta chain) was determined in a study of CXCR3-negative and CXCR3-positive naive CD8 T cells. The germline gives CDR1 SEHNR, CDR2 FQNEAQ (reference sequence). This CDR3 region has 16 residues. The libraries of TRB cDNA were constructed through 5' RACE using UMI labels. Following a re-call of the 5' RACE reads, TCRdb has one entry per CDR3 protein and lacks DNA. In all, the sample yields 70,000 to 95,000 distinct CDR3 sequences. The sequenced sample consisted of naive CXCR3- CD8+ T cells from blood. Subset denoted: CD45RO-CCR7+CD27+CD95- naive CD8+ T cells lacking CXCR3 (TNR3-). The V call is TRBV7-9, the J call TRBJ2-7; without DNA, the TCRdb call of TRBD1 cannot be checked. The source of this sequence is a human donor in good health. Some clones in this sample may be carry-over from other donors' samples. The CDR3 here is CASSLSAAGGLYEQYF.